These 30 T cell receptor beta chains came from one sample sequenced in a study of regulatory T cells in long-lasting Graves disease. Library construction for TCR beta used iRepertoire HTBI primers and Arm-PCR of CDR3 regions. From the multiplex PCR reads, TCRdb called clonotypes with MiXCR, one entry per CDR3 protein. The data show roughly 500,000 distinct CDR3 sequences, with about a fifth seen just once and 7% to 9% held by the top ten. Time point described: persistent/refractory GD, antithyroid drugs over 5 years with positive TRAb. With RNA extracted from PBMCs as input, the TCR library was made. This specimen consisted of peripheral blood mononuclear cells (PBMCs), obtained when the disease was refractory, from a patient treated with antithyroid drugs. The receptors shown here come from a female donor with Graves disease.

In its sample, this clonotype was seen many times. The rearrangement joins TRBV30 to TRBJ2-5; no reliable D call. The CDR3 extends over 12 amino acids. Germline CDR1 GTSNPN, CDR2 SVGIG (reference sequence). Between the trimmed V and J ends, which lost 4 bases and 7 bases, there was a span of 13 bases. The CDR3 loop reads CAWTDNSVTQYF. In nucleotides, the CDR3 is TGTGCCTGGACCGACAACTCCGTGACCCAGTACTTC. Looking up the rest from reference TRBV30 and TRBJ2-5 gives the full variable domain: SQTIHQWPATLVQPVGSPLSLECTVEGTSNPNLYWYRQAAGRGLQLLFYSVGIGQISSEVPQNLSASRPQDRQFILSSKKLLLSDSGFYLCAWTDNSVTQYFGPGTRLLVL.

The J gene is TRBJ1-2, the V gene TRBV7-9; TRBD1 matches 9 bases. The junction had 12 bases not matched to a gene; V was cut back by 11 bases and J by 5 bases. The CDR3 totals 14 residues. Germline V gives CDR1 SEHNR, CDR2 FQNEAQ (reference sequence). For the CDR3, the DNA is TGTGCCGGCCGTTGGGGACAGGGATCGTATGGCTACACCTTC. Translating gives CAGRWGQGSYGYTF.

The chain couples TRBV29-1 to TRBJ1-1, with D unclear. The CDR3 totals 11 residues. V lost 3 bases and J lost 3, with 5 bases in between. Germline assignment: CDR1 SQVTM and CDR2 ANQGSEA. The CDR3, as DNA: TGCAGCGTTGATCTTTACACTGAAGCTTTCTTT. This gives the protein CSVDLYTEAFF.

The table lists this clonotype with many counts. This rearrangement joins TRBV10-3 to TRBJ1-1; D is unclear. CDR1 and CDR2 (germline): ENHRY, SYGVKD. CDR3 length: 13 amino acids. V was cut by 8 bases and J by 0 bases, with 10 bases left in between. CDR3 protein: CAISDGLNTEAFF. The CDR3 DNA follows: TGTGCCATCTCCGACGGCTTGAACACTGAAGCTTTCTTT.

The chain links TRBV7-9 to TRBJ2-7, with 11 bases that match TRBD2. The CDR3 covers 18 residues. Per germline, CDR1 SEHNR and CDR2 FQNEAQ (reference sequence). V shed 1 base, J shed 0 bases, and the junction held 8 bases outside the gene matches. DNA of the CDR3: TGTGCCAGCAGCTTAGGCCGGACTAGCGGGCCGTACTCCTACGAGCAGTACTTC. Translated, it gives CASSLGRTSGPYSYEQYF.

This clonotype was counted many times. The rearrangement uses TRBV6-2 or TRBV6-3 and TRBJ2-7; 13 bases are shared with TRBD2. The CDR3 spans 17 residues. Trimming took 2 bases from V and 3 from J; bases not matched to a gene: 7. Germline V CDR1 and CDR2: MNHEY, SVGEGT. Here the CDR3 reads CASSYTWTSGSNYEQYF. The CDR3 DNA reads as TGTGCCAGCAGTTACACCTGGACTAGCGGGAGCAACTACGAGCAGTACTTC.

As to this clonotype: A much larger clone is a single base away; this may be a read error. The CDR3 DNA reads as TGTGCCAGCAGCTTAGTACGGGGGACCGGGGAGCCGTTTTTT. The encoded protein is CASSLVRGTGEPFF. The J gene is TRBJ2-2, the V gene TRBV7-2; perhaps TRBD2 as D (6 bases). The germline V gene encodes CDR1 SGHTA and CDR2 FQGNSA. This CDR3 contains 14 residues.

This clonotype was seen more than once but under ten times. This chain connects TRBV7-2 to TRBJ2-1; D possibly corresponds to TRBD2 (6 bases). Trimming removed 4 bases at V and 9 bases at J, with 16 bases between. CDR1 SGHTA and CDR2 FQGNSA come from the germline V gene. This CDR3 region has 14 residues. Written as DNA, the CDR3 is TGTGCCAGCAGCTCGTCAGGCGGGGATACTGAGCAGTTCTTC. It is translated as CASSSSGGDTEQFF.

The genes are TRBV18 and TRBJ2-7, with TRBD1 identical over 8 bases. Germline V gene data show CDR1 as KGHSH and CDR2 as LQKENI. This CDR3 has 13 amino acids. The J segment lost 7 bases and the V segment lost 5 bases, leaving 7 bases of the junction unmatched. The CDR3 nucleotides read TGTGCCAGCTCATCCGGACAGGGCAGGGAGCAGTACTTC. Its translation: CASSSGQGREQYF.

The sample holds many counts of this clonotype. The chain uses TRBV6-1 and TRBJ2-7, with TRBD2 matching 7 bases. The V gene's germline CDR1 is MNHNS and CDR2 SASEGT. V gave up 8 bases and J gave up 5 bases; unmatched junction bases: 9. The CDR3 has 13 residues. Here the CDR3 reads CASGEGHSDEQYF. The CDR3 coding sequence is TGTGCCAGCGGGGAGGGGCACTCGGACGAGCAGTACTTC.

This clonotype was counted at least ten times. The CDR3 DNA follows: TGTGCCACCAGCAGACAACAGGGGGGAGCCTACGAGCAGTACTTC. Its protein is CATSRQQGGAYEQYF. The rearrangement links TRBV15 to TRBJ2-7; 8 nucleotides align to TRBD1. The germline V gene has CDR1 LNHNV and CDR2 YYDKDF (reference sequence). V trimming: 2 bases; J trimming: 2 bases; junction bases outside the gene matches: 5. This CDR3 is built from 15 residues.

This clonotype has a count of ten or more. The gene calls are TRBV28 and TRBJ2-7, with D possibly matching TRBD2 (5 bases). CDR1 and CDR2 from the germline V gene are MDHEN and SYDVKM. CDR3 length equals 15 residues. V lost 2 bases and J lost 3, with 14 bases in between. This chain's CDR3 is CASSLRLSSIYEQYF. The CDR3 nucleotides read TGTGCCAGCAGTTTAAGACTATCGTCTATCTACGAGCAGTACTTC.

This clonotype was seen a single time. CDR3 sequence: CSARGHRYGYTF. Written as DNA, the CDR3 is TGCAGTGCTAGAGGGCACAGATATGGCTACACCTTC. The chain links TRBV20-1 to TRBJ1-2; D is ambiguous. The CDR3 is 12 residues long. Germline V lookup: CDR1 DFQATT, CDR2 SNEGSKA (reference sequence). Trimming took 1 base from V and 5 from J, leaving 8 bases between them.

This clonotype was found many times. The chain joins TRBV6-1 to TRBJ1-4; D is unclear. Germline assignment: CDR1 MNHNS and CDR2 SASEGT. The CDR3 sequence is 14 residues long. Trimming removed 5 bases from V and 6 bases from J, with 13 bases in between. For the CDR3, the DNA is TGTGCCAGCAGTCGTCACCGTGAGGATGAAAAACTGTTTTTT. It yields the protein CASSRHREDEKLFF.

This clonotype was found many times. The chain uses TRBV11-2 and TRBJ2-5; D is undetermined. V was pared by 1 base and J by 3 bases, with 6 bases between. The CDR3 is 13 amino acids. Germline V lookup: CDR1 SGHAT, CDR2 FQNNGV. Here the CDR3 DNA reads TGTGCCAGCAGCTTAGTACTGAAAGAGACCCAGTACTTC. Residues: CASSLVLKETQYF.

V and J are TRBV19 and TRBJ1-2; unclear D gene. The germline CDR1 and CDR2 sequences are LNHDA and SQIVND (reference sequence). This CDR3 has 13 residues. Trimming stripped 7 bases from V and 8 bases from J, with 17 bases between. The CDR3 DNA sequence: TGTGCCAGTACCTCAGGAAGGGTGGAAGGCTACACCTTC. Translation: CASTSGRVEGYTF. Filled out from reference TRBV19 and TRBJ1-2, the complete variable domain reads DGGITQSPKYLFRKEGQNVTLSCEQNLNHDAMYWYRQDPGQGLRLIYYSQIVNDFQKGDIAEGYSVSREKKESFPLTVTSAQKNPTAFYLCASTSGRVEGYTFGSGTRLTVV.

As for this clonotype: It differs at one base from a far larger clone, so likely a read error. The CDR3 nucleotides are TGTGCCAGCAGCCAAGAAGGGGGCTATAGCTACACCTTC. Translated, it gives CASSQEGGYSYTF. This chain connects TRBV14 to TRBJ1-2; 7 bases agree with TRBD1. Germline V gene data show CDR1 as SGHDN and CDR2 as FVKESK. This CDR3 contains 13 residues.

This chain connects TRBV14 to TRBJ2-7, with TRBD1 matching over 8 bases. CDR1 and CDR2 (germline): SGHDN, FVKESK. The CDR3 sequence is 17 residues long. V was clipped by 1 base and J by 2 bases; unmatched bases: 10. The CDR3 sequence is CASSQGIWGQDPYEQYF. The CDR3 DNA sequence: TGTGCCAGCAGCCAAGGCATCTGGGGACAGGATCCCTACGAGCAGTACTTC.

This clonotype appeared many times. CDR3 region: CASSPTGEAKNIQYF. Written as DNA, the CDR3 is TGTGCCAGCAGTCCCACAGGGGAGGCCAAAAACATTCAGTACTTC. V gene TRBV28 combines with J gene TRBJ2-4; TRBD1 matches at 7 bases. CDR3 length equals 15 residues. Losses at the gene ends were 5 bases for V and 1 base for J; bases not matched to a gene: 5. CDR1 MDHEN and CDR2 SYDVKM come from the germline V gene.

Many counts were recorded for this clonotype. V is TRBV28 and J is TRBJ2-4; D is undetermined. The CDR3 extends over 14 amino acids. The germline V gene has CDR1 MDHEN and CDR2 SYDVKM. The V gene lost 4 bases and the J gene lost 7 bases, with 14 bases spanning the gap. CDR3: CASSSSPDYNIQYF. The CDR3 region has the DNA TGTGCCAGCAGTTCCTCCCCTGATTACAACATTCAGTACTTC.

The chain combines TRBV27 with TRBJ1-2; 7 bases are a match to TRBD1. The CDR3 is 17 amino acids. V shed 2 bases, J shed 10 bases, and the junction held 19 bases outside the gene matches. Germline V CDR1 and CDR2: MNHEY, SMNVEV (reference sequence). CDR3 amino acids: CASSLRAGGGFGGDYTF. The DNA of the CDR3 is TGTGCCAGCAGTTTAAGGGCAGGGGGGGGGTTCGGTGGTGACTACACCTTC.

The chain links TRBV7-6 to TRBJ1-5; D unclear. The CDR3 spans 15 residues. V was shortened by 1 base and J by 6 bases, with 13 bases between the two germline ends. CDR1 and CDR2 (germline): SGHVS, FNYEAQ. CDR3 sequence reads: CASSLGAGAGQPQHF. Written as DNA, the CDR3 is TGTGCCAGCAGCTTAGGGGCGGGCGCGGGTCAGCCCCAGCATTTT.

Concerning this clonotype: A much bigger clone sits one base away, suggesting this may be a read error. This chain joins TRBV6-1 and TRBJ1-5; D call uncertain. Germline loops: CDR1 MNHNS, CDR2 SASEGT. V lost 4 bases and J lost 0, with 19 bases in between. This CDR3 has 18 residues. The CDR3 nucleotides read TGTGCCAGCAGTGGATACGTCGTGAGGAGAAATAGCAATCAGCCCCAGCATTTT. Translation: CASSGYVVRRNSNQPQHF.

This clonotype was recorded a few times. V usage is TRBV12-3 or TRBV12-4 and J usage is TRBJ2-2; D gene unclear. Trimming removed 9 bases from V and 0 bases from J, with 8 bases in between. This CDR3 comprises 13 residues. This CDR3 reads CASLLANTGELFF. CDR3 coding DNA: TGTGCCAGTCTCCTAGCGAACACCGGGGAGCTGTTTTTT.

This chain uses TRBV7-3 with TRBJ2-3; D is uncertain. CDR3 size: 16 residues. The germline V gene encodes CDR1 SGHTA and CDR2 FQGTGA. V dropped 5 bases and J dropped 0 bases, with 15 bases sitting between them. This chain's CDR3 is CASSVEAPDSTDTQYF. In DNA form, the CDR3 reads TGTGCCAGCAGCGTCGAAGCACCAGATAGCACAGATACGCAGTATTTT.

This clonotype was seen a few times. CDR3 amino acids: CAWSVLAGDEQYF. CDR3 in DNA: TGTGCCTGGAGTGTACTAGCGGGAGACGAGCAGTACTTC. The V gene is TRBV30, the J gene TRBJ2-7; 11 bases are shared with TRBD2. After removal of 0 bases from V and 5 bases from J, the junction contained 0 bases not matched to a gene. The CDR3 sequence is 13 residues long. CDR1 and CDR2 (germline): GTSNPN, SVGIG (reference sequence). Filled out from reference TRBV30 and TRBJ2-7, the complete variable domain reads SQTIHQWPATLVQPVGSPLSLECTVEGTSNPNLYWYRQAAGRGLQLLFYSVGIGQISSEVPQNLSASRPQDRQFILSSKKLLLSDSGFYLCAWSVLAGDEQYFGPGTRLTVT.

This clonotype was observed many times. The genes are TRBV28 and TRBJ1-3, with D possibly being TRBD1 (5 bases). Looked up from germline, CDR1 is MDHEN and CDR2 is SYDVKM. Trimming left V 5 bases short and J 0 bases short, with 17 bases between. The CDR3 loop spans 17 amino acids. CDR3 loop: CASSLTSDSVSGNTIYF. The CDR3 region has the DNA TGTGCCAGCAGTCTGACCAGCGACAGCGTCTCTGGAAACACCATATATTTT.

A note on this clonotype: This may arise from a read error, as a much more abundant clone is one base away. The chain has TRBV7-2 and TRBJ2-2; D uncertain. The CDR3 has 14 residues. V lost 3 bases and J 2 bases, leaving 7 bases between the germline ends. Germline assignment: CDR1 SGHTA and CDR2 FQGNSA. The chain's CDR3 is CASSFHGNTGELFF. DNA of the CDR3: TGTGCCAGCAGCTTTCATGGTAACACCGGGGAGCTGTTTTTT. The full variable domain, with the rest looked up from reference TRBV7-2 and TRBJ2-2, is GAGVSQSPSNKVTEKGKDVELRCDPISGHTALYWYRQSLGQGLEFLIYFQGNSAPDKSGLPSDRFSAERTGGSVSTLTIQRTQQEDSAVYLCASSFHGNTGELFFGEGSRLTVL.

This clonotype was recorded many times. One end of the junction varies from germline; a read error may be responsible. The J gene is TRBJ2-7, the V gene TRBV12-3 or TRBV12-4; D is possibly TRBD2 (6 bases). This CDR3 has 12 residues. The CDR3 loop is CASSLGGDEQYF. CDR3 bases: TGTGCCAGCAGCTTAGGAGGGGACGAGCAGTACTTC.

V and J are TRBV7-9 and TRBJ2-2, with D tentatively TRBD1 (6 bases). The CDR3 covers 12 residues. Germline V CDR1 and CDR2: SEHNR, FQNEAQ (reference sequence). V lost 5 bases and J lost 13, with 14 bases in between. The CDR3 loop is CASSLGTWGLFF. The CDR3 DNA reads as TGTGCCAGCAGCCTCGGGACATGGGGGCTGTTTTTT.